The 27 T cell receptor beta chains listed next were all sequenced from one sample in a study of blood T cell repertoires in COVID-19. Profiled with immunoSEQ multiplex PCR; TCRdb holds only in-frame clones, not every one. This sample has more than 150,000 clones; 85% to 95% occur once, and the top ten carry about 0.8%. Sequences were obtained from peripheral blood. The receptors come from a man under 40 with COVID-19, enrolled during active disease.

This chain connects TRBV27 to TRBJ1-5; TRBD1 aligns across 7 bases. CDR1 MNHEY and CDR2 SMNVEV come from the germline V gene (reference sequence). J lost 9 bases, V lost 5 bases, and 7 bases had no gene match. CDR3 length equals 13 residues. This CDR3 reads CASSPTGARPQHF. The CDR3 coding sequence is TGTGCCAGCAGTCCCACAGGGGCGCGGCCCCAGCATTTT.

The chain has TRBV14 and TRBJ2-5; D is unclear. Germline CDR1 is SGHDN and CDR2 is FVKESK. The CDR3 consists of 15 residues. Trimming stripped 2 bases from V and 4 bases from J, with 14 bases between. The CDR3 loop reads CASSQISFGGETQYF. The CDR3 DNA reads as TGTGCCAGCAGCCAAATCTCCTTCGGTGGAGAGACCCAGTACTTC. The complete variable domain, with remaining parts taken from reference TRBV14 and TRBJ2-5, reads EAGVTQFPSHSVIEKGQTVTLRCDPISGHDNLYWYRRVMGKEIKFLLHFVKESKQDESGMPNNRFLAERTGGTYSTLKVQPAELEDSGVYFCASSQISFGGETQYFGPGTRLLVL.

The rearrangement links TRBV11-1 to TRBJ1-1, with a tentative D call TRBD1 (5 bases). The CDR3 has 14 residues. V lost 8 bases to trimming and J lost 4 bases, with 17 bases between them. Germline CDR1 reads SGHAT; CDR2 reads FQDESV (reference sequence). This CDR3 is CASLEGPGGTEAFF. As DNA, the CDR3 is TGTGCCAGCCTCGAGGGCCCGGGGGGCACTGAAGCTTTCTTT.

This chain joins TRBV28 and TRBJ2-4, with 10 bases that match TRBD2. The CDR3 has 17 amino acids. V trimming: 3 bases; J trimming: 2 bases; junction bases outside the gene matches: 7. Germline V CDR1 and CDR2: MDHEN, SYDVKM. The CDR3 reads CASSFSLAGATKNIQYF. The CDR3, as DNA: TGTGCCAGCAGTTTCTCCCTAGCGGGGGCTACCAAAAACATTCAGTACTTC.

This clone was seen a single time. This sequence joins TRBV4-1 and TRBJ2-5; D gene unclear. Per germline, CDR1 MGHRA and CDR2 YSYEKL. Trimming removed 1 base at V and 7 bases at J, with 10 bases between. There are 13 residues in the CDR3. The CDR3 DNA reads TGCGCCAGCAGCCAAGTTGAGGTGCGGACCCAGTACTTC. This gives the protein CASSQVEVRTQYF.

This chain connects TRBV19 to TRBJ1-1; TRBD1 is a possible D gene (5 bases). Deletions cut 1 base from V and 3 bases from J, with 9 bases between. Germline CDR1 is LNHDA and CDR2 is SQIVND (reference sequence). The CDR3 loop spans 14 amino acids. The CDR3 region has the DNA TGTGCCAGTAGTATAGTAGGGGTCGACACTGAAGCTTTCTTT. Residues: CASSIVGVDTEAFF.

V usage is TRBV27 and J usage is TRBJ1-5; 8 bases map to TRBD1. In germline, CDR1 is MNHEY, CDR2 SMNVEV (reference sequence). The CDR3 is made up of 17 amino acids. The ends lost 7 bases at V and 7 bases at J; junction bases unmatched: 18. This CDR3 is CASTPNFRGRVGQPQHF. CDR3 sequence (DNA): TGTGCCAGCACCCCTAACTTCAGGGGGCGTGTAGGGCAGCCCCAGCATTTT.

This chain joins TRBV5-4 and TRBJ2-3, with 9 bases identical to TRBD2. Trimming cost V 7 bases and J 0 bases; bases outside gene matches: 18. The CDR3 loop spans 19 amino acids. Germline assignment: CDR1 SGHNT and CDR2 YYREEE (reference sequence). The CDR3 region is CASRFVAGGPGTSTDTQYF. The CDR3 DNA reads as TGTGCCAGCCGTTTCGTGGCGGGGGGGCCGGGGACTAGCACAGATACGCAGTATTTT.

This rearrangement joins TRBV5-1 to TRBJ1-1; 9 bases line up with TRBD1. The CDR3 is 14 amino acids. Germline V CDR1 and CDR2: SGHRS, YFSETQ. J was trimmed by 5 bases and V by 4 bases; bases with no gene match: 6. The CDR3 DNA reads TGCGCCAGCAGCCTACAGGGGGCGGAGACTGAAGCTTTCTTT. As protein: CASSLQGAETEAFF.

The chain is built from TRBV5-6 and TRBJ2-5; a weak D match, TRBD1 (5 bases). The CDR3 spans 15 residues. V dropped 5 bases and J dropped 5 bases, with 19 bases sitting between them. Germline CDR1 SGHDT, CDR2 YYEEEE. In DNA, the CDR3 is TGTGCCAGCAGACCCTGGGGCATCATGTGGGAGACCCAGTACTTC. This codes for CASRPWGIMWETQYF.

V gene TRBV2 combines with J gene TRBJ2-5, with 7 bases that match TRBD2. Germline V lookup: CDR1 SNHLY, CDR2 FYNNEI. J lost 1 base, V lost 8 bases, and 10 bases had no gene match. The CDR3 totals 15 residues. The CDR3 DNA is TGTGCCAGCCGACGATCAGCGGGGATCCAAGAGACCCAGTACTTC. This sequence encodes CASRRSAGIQETQYF.

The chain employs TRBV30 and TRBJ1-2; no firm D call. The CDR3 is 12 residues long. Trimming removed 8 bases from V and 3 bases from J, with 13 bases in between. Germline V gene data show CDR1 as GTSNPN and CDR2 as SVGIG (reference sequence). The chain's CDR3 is CAHGSGDYGYTF. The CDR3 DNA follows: TGTGCCCATGGCTCGGGAGACTATGGCTACACCTTC.

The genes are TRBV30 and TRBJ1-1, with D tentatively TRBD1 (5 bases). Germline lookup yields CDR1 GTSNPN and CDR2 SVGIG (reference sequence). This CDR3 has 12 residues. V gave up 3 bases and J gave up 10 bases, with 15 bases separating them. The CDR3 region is CAWSVGVQRAFF. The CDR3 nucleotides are TGTGCCTGGAGCGTAGGGGTCCAGAGAGCTTTCTTT. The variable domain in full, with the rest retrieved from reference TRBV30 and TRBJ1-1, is SQTIHQWPATLVQPVGSPLSLECTVEGTSNPNLYWYRQAAGRGLQLLFYSVGIGQISSEVPQNLSASRPQDRQFILSSKKLLLSDSGFYLCAWSVGVQRAFFGQGTRLTVV.

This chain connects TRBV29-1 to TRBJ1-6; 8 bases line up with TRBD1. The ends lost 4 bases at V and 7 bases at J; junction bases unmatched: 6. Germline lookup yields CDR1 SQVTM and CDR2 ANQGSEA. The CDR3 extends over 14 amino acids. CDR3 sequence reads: CSVAENRGNSPLHF. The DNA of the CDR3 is TGCAGCGTTGCAGAGAACAGGGGGAATTCACCCCTCCACTTT.

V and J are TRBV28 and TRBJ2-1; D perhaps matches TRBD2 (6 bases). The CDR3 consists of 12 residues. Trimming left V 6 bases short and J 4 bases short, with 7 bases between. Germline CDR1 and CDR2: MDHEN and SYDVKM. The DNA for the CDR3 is TGTGCCAGCAGCCGGGGGTACAATGAGCAGTTCTTC. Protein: CASSRGYNEQFF.

This CDR3 is CASSEGQNYGYTF. The CDR3 nucleotides are TGTGCCAGCAGTGAAGGACAGAACTATGGCTACACCTTC. This chain joins TRBV2 and TRBJ1-2, with a weak D call TRBD1 (5 bases). V lost 1 base and J lost 2, with 5 bases in between. The CDR3 sequence is 13 residues long. Per germline, CDR1 SNHLY and CDR2 FYNNEI.

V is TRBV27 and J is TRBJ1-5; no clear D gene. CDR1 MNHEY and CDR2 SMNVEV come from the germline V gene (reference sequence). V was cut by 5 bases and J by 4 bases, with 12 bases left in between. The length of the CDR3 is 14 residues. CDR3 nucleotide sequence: TGTGCCAGCAGTCACAACACGTTAAATCAGCCCCAGCATTTT. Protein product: CASSHNTLNQPQHF.

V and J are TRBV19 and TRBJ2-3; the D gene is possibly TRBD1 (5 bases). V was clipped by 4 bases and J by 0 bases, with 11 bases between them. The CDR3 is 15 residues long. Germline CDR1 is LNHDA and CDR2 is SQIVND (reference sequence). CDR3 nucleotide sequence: TGTGCCAGTAGTAAGACAGTAACTAGCACAGATACGCAGTATTTT. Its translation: CASSKTVTSTDTQYF.

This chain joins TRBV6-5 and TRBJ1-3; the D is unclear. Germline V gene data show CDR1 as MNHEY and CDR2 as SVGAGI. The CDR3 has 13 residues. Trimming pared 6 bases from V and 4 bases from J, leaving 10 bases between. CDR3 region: CASSSVKGNTIYF. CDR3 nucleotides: TGTGCCAGCAGCTCGGTTAAGGGAAACACCATATATTTT.

The chain's CDR3 is CASSITGGFDEQFF. In nucleotides, the CDR3 is TGTGCCAGTAGTATCACAGGGGGCTTCGATGAGCAGTTCTTC. The chain carries TRBV19 and TRBJ2-1; TRBD1 agrees at 9 bases. V trimming: 3 bases; J trimming: 8 bases; junction bases outside the gene matches: 5. Germline values: CDR1 LNHDA, CDR2 SQIVND (reference sequence). This CDR3 has 14 residues.

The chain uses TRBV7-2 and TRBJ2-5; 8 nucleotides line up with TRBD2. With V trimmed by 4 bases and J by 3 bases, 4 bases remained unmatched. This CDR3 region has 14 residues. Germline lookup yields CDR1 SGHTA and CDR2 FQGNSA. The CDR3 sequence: CASSSGLAEETQYF. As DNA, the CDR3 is TGTGCCAGCAGCTCAGGACTAGCCGAAGAGACCCAGTACTTC.

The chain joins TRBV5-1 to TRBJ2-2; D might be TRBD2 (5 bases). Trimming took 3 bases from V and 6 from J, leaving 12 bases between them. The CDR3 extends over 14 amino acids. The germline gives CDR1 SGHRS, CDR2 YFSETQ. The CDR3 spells CASSSRDYSGELFF. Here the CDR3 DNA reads TGCGCCAGCAGCTCCAGAGACTACTCCGGGGAGCTGTTTTTT.

The CDR3 DNA follows: TGTGCCACCAGTGCCAAGGGACAGGGTCCCCACAATGAGCAGTTCTTC. Its protein is CATSAKGQGPHNEQFF. V gene TRBV24-1 combines with J gene TRBJ2-1; TRBD1 matches at 9 bases. Per germline, CDR1 KGHDR and CDR2 SFDVKD. The CDR3 is 16 residues long. V lost 5 bases, J lost 5 bases, and 9 bases stayed unmatched.

CDR3 loop: CARTCQSSEAFF. The CDR3 region has the DNA TGTGCCAGAACTTGTCAGTCCTCTGAAGCTTTCTTT. The chain combines TRBV5-3 with TRBJ1-1; unclear D gene. TRBV5-3 is labeled an ORF, and its function is uncertain. With 6 bases removed from V and 6 bases from J, the gap between germline ends came to 12 bases. This CDR3 spans 12 amino acids.

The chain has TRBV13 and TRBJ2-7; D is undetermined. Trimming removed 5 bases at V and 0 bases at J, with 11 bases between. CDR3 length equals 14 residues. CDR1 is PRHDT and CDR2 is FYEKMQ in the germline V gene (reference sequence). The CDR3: CASSAPLSSYEQYF. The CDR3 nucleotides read TGTGCCAGCAGCGCGCCGTTAAGCTCCTACGAGCAGTACTTC.

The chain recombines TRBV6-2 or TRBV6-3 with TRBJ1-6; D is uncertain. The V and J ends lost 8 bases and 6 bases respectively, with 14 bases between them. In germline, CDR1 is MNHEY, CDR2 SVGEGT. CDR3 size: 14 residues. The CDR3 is CASRLLSGNSPLHF. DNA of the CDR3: TGTGCCAGCCGCCTCCTTTCGGGTAATTCACCCCTCCACTTT.

CDR3 coding DNA: TGTGCCAGCAGGCCGGACAGCATGGCGGGAGATACGCAGTATTTT. Protein: CASRPDSMAGDTQYF. The rearrangement joins TRBV6-4 to TRBJ2-3; D may be TRBD1 (6 bases). The V gene lost 6 bases and the J gene lost 5 bases, with 18 bases spanning the gap. There are 15 residues in the CDR3. The germline V gene encodes CDR1 MRHNA and CDR2 SNTAGT.